This entry lists 25 T cell receptor beta chains sequenced from one sample in a study of blood T cell repertoires in COVID-19 (dated by TCRdb to 2020 to 2022). Library creation used the immunoSEQ multiplex PCR assay. TCRdb took this table from immuneACCESS and kept in-frame rearrangements with V and J called. Such tables lack part of the clones; where checked against another copy, unresolved V genes explain under half of the gap, and the rest is unexplained. For this sample there are hundreds of thousands of clones; under 90% appear just once. The ten largest clonotypes hold around a sixth of the sample. Sequencing was carried out using PBMCs or T cells enriched from blood (not recorded which). These receptors were taken from a man younger than 35 who had recovered from COVID-19.

This chain uses TRBV11-3 with TRBJ2-1; maybe TRBD2 (6 bases). The germline V and J ends were trimmed by 3 bases and 7 bases, with 13 bases remaining between them. The germline V gene encodes CDR1 SGHNT and CDR2 YENEEA. The CDR3 has 14 residues. For the CDR3, the DNA is TGTGCCAGCAGCTTGAGGACGGGGGATAATGAGCAGTTCTTC. Protein product: CASSLRTGDNEQFF.

This clone was seen a single time. The chain combines TRBV5-5 with TRBJ1-1; 7 bases are a match to TRBD1. This CDR3 spans 15 amino acids. V dropped 4 bases and J dropped 2; count of bases not matched to a gene: 8. CDR1 is SGHKS, CDR2 YYEKEE, per germline (reference sequence). The CDR3 nucleotides read TGTGCCAGCAGCCTTTCGGACAGGACCAACACTGAAGCTTTCTTT. Its translation is CASSLSDRTNTEAFF.

This rearrangement joins TRBV7-9 to TRBJ1-2; D unresolved. This CDR3 comprises 11 residues. Germline V gives CDR1 SEHNR, CDR2 FQNEAQ (reference sequence). V was clipped by 4 bases and J by 4 bases, with 4 bases between them. The CDR3 region is CASSSFYGYTF. Here the CDR3 DNA reads TGTGCCAGCAGCTCCTTCTATGGCTACACCTTC. Together with reference TRBV7-9 and TRBJ1-2, the CDR3 gives the full variable domain: DTGVSQNPRHKITKRGQNVTFRCDPISEHNRLYWYRQTLGQGPEFLTYFQNEAQLEKSRLLSDRFSAERPKGSFSTLEIQRTEQGDSAMYLCASSSFYGYTFGSGTRLTVV.

The genes are TRBV11-2 and TRBJ1-4, with unresolved D. Germline CDR1 SGHAT, CDR2 FQNNGV. This CDR3 comprises 16 residues. V was clipped by 1 base and J by 7 bases, with 16 bases between them. The CDR3 sequence: CASSLGGYGATEKLFF. The CDR3, as DNA: TGTGCCAGCAGCTTAGGAGGGTATGGAGCGACTGAAAAACTGTTTTTT.

J is TRBJ2-7 and V is TRBV6-5; 10 bases map to TRBD1. The CDR3 has 14 amino acids. The V and J ends lost 5 bases and 2 bases, in that order; junction bases with no gene match: 3. Looked up from germline, CDR1 is MNHEY and CDR2 is SVGAGI. CDR3 in amino acids: CASSRDRGAYEQYF. CDR3 bases: TGTGCCAGCAGTAGGGACAGGGGCGCCTACGAGCAGTACTTC.

The chain carries TRBV5-1 and TRBJ2-6, with D perhaps matching TRBD1 (7 bases). The V gene's germline CDR1 is SGHRS and CDR2 YFSETQ. V lost 4 bases, J lost 1 base, and 9 bases lay in between. This CDR3 comprises 15 residues. This CDR3 reads CASSAGQSGANVLTF. CDR3 coding DNA: TGCGCCAGCAGCGCGGGACAGTCTGGGGCCAACGTCCTGACTTTC.

The chain couples TRBV5-4 to TRBJ2-7, with 10 bases fitting TRBD1. Germline assignment: CDR1 SGHNT and CDR2 YYREEE (reference sequence). The ends lost 4 bases at V and 4 bases at J; junction bases unmatched: 11. The CDR3 has 16 amino acids. The DNA of the CDR3 is TGTGCCAGCAGCAAGGGACAGGGGCAAACGGTTTACGAGCAGTACTTC. It encodes CASSKGQGQTVYEQYF.

The chain uses TRBV6-5 and TRBJ2-7; tentative D call: TRBD1 (6 bases). The CDR3 extends over 16 amino acids. The germline gives CDR1 MNHEY, CDR2 SVGAGI. Trimming left V 1 base short and J 0 bases short, with 13 bases between. The CDR3 region has the DNA TGTGCCAGCAGTTACTGGCCAGGGGAGAGCTCCTACGAGCAGTACTTC. Translation gives CASSYWPGESSYEQYF.

The gene calls are TRBV12-3 or TRBV12-4 and TRBJ2-7; a possible D gene is TRBD1 (6 bases). V gave up 5 bases and J gave up 4 bases, with 9 bases separating them. The CDR3 is 12 residues long. DNA for the CDR3: TGTGCCAGCAGTCCCGGACAGTACGAGCAGTACTTC. Translating it yields CASSPGQYEQYF.

J is TRBJ1-1 and V is TRBV7-4; perhaps TRBD1 as D (6 bases). Germline V gene lookup returns CDR1 SGHVT and CDR2 SQSDAQ. V was cut by 5 bases and J by 10 bases, with 26 bases left in between. The CDR3 has 16 residues. This CDR3 reads CASSRVPRGCFLRAFF. CDR3 bases: TGTGCCAGCAGCCGAGTCCCTAGGGGGTGTTTCCTCCGAGCTTTCTTT.

This rearrangement joins TRBV7-3 to TRBJ2-1; D possibly corresponds to TRBD2 (5 bases). V lost 3 bases and J lost 8, with 17 bases in between. The CDR3 totals 15 residues. In germline, CDR1 is SGHTA, CDR2 FQGTGA. CDR3 protein: CASSFVGVIGDEQFF. The CDR3, as DNA: TGTGCCAGCAGCTTTGTGGGAGTCATCGGGGATGAGCAGTTCTTC.

Worth noting for this clone: Sequence at one end of the junction differs from germline and may be a read error. V and J are TRBV27 and TRBJ2-6; D is undetermined. CDR3 size: 16 residues. CDR1 is MNHEY, CDR2 SMNVEV, per germline (reference sequence). In DNA, the CDR3 is TGTGCCAGCAGTATATCGTCTGCGCCTGGGGCCAACGTCCTGACTTTC. It yields the protein CASSISSAPGANVLTF.

The chain employs TRBV24-1 and TRBJ2-7; D possibly corresponds to TRBD1 (5 bases). Germline lookup yields CDR1 KGHDR and CDR2 SFDVKD. The CDR3 contains 13 residues. The ends were cut back, 3 bases at V and 4 bases at J, with 9 bases in the middle. DNA for the CDR3: TGTGCCACCAGTGATCTAGGGGCGTACGAGCAGTACTTC. This translates into CATSDLGAYEQYF.

This chain joins TRBV5-1 and TRBJ2-3; 14 bases align to TRBD2. The trim removed 4 bases at V and 6 bases at J, leaving 7 bases unmatched. This CDR3 comprises 16 residues. The germline V gene encodes CDR1 SGHRS and CDR2 YFSETQ. For the CDR3, the DNA is TGCGCCAGCAGCGTGACTAGCGGGGGGGCCGTGGATACGCAGTATTTT. Protein product: CASSVTSGGAVDTQYF.

The gene calls are TRBV7-6 and TRBJ1-1; 8 bases fit TRBD1. V was clipped by 5 bases and J by 1 base; unmatched bases: 6. The CDR3 runs to 15 residues. In germline, CDR1 is SGHVS, CDR2 FNYEAQ. CDR3 sequence: CASSLGQGPNTEAFF. The CDR3 region has the DNA TGTGCCAGCAGCCTCGGACAGGGACCGAACACTGAAGCTTTCTTT.

The chain has TRBV6-6 and TRBJ1-5, with a tentative D call TRBD1 (6 bases). The V gene lost 7 bases and the J gene lost 2 bases, with 9 bases spanning the gap. This CDR3 has 13 amino acids. Germline V CDR1 and CDR2: MNHNY, SVGAGI (reference sequence). The DNA for the CDR3 is TGTGCCAGCACCCCAGGGGGCAATCAGCCCCAGCATTTT. Encoded protein: CASTPGGNQPQHF.

This chain connects TRBV7-2 to TRBJ2-2; 11 bases match TRBD2. The germline gives CDR1 SGHTA, CDR2 FQGNSA. J lost 7 bases, V lost 4 bases, and 5 bases had no gene match. CDR3 size: 15 residues. CDR3 protein: CASSSKTSGGGELFF. For the CDR3, the DNA is TGTGCCAGCAGCTCAAAAACTAGCGGGGGCGGGGAGCTGTTTTTT.

This clone was found once. V is TRBV7-9 and J is TRBJ2-5; a possible D gene is TRBD1 (6 bases). Germline assignment: CDR1 SEHNR and CDR2 FQNEAQ (reference sequence). This CDR3 has 15 residues. The germline V and J ends were trimmed by 2 bases and 1 base, with 11 bases remaining between them. As DNA, the CDR3 is TGTGCCAGCAGCTTACGGCAGGGGCCCCAAGAGACCCAGTACTTC. Protein sequence: CASSLRQGPQETQYF.

The count of this clone is one. The chain has TRBV30 and TRBJ1-2; 7 bases are a match to TRBD1. This CDR3 is 14 amino acids long. Trimming at V came to 4 bases and at J to 5 bases, leaving 10 bases not matched to a gene. Germline V lookup: CDR1 GTSNPN, CDR2 SVGIG (reference sequence). The CDR3 loop reads CAWTRQGQGYGYTF. The CDR3 region has the DNA TGTGCCTGGACTCGACAGGGACAAGGGTATGGCTACACCTTC.

This rearrangement joins TRBV5-4 to TRBJ1-4; 9 bases match TRBD1. Trimming took 2 bases from V and 8 from J; bases not matched to a gene: 7. The CDR3 spans 15 residues. Germline CDR1 is SGHNT and CDR2 is YYREEE (reference sequence). The CDR3 DNA is TGTGCCAGCAGCTTAGGGACAGGGCCCTACGAAAAACTGTTTTTT. Translation: CASSLGTGPYEKLFF.

Points on this clone: The sample contains more than one DNA sequence encoding this CDR3. The rearrangement joins TRBV18 to TRBJ1-1, with a tentative D call TRBD1 (6 bases). CDR1 is KGHSH, CDR2 LQKENI, per germline. The V gene lost 3 bases and the J gene lost 0 bases, with 11 bases spanning the gap. This CDR3 has 15 residues. This CDR3 reads CASSPEQGLNTEAFF. CDR3 sequence (DNA): TGTGCCAGCTCACCCGAACAGGGACTGAACACTGAAGCTTTCTTT.

The V call is TRBV29-1, the J call TRBJ2-7, with a weak D call TRBD1 (6 bases). Germline V lookup: CDR1 SQVTM, CDR2 ANQGSEA. This CDR3 is 15 amino acids long. The V end was cut by 7 bases, the J end by 5 bases, with 24 bases between. This CDR3 is CSALTPAGASHEQYF. For the CDR3, the DNA is TGCAGCGCCCTTACCCCCGCAGGGGCTTCCCACGAGCAGTACTTC.

The chain recombines TRBV3-1 (or the pseudogene TRBV3-2) with TRBJ1-6; 9 nucleotides align to TRBD1. The V gene's germline CDR1 is LGHDT and CDR2 YNNKEL (reference sequence). The V and J ends lost 6 bases and 10 bases, in that order; junction bases with no gene match: 7. This CDR3 has 14 amino acids. The CDR3 region has the DNA TGTGCCAGCAGTCAACAGGGGGCTGAATCACCCCTCCACTTT. It yields the protein CASSQQGAESPLHF.

This clone was detected only a few times. This chain links TRBV6-1 with TRBJ2-1; TRBD1 aligns across 8 bases. J lost 4 bases, V lost 3 bases, and 2 bases had no gene match. Germline V CDR1 and CDR2: MNHNS, SASEGT. The CDR3 totals 14 residues. CDR3 bases: TGTGCCAGCAGTGAGGACAGGGCATACAATGAGCAGTTCTTC. Protein sequence: CASSEDRAYNEQFF.

The chain recombines TRBV7-3 with TRBJ2-1, with D possibly being TRBD2 (5 bases). There are 16 residues in the CDR3. Trimming shortened V by 5 bases and J by 0 bases, and 14 bases separated the two germline ends. The germline CDR1 and CDR2 sequences are SGHTA and FQGTGA. The CDR3 here is CASSPSQGSSYNEQFF. The CDR3, as DNA: TGTGCCAGCAGCCCGTCACAAGGGAGCTCCTACAATGAGCAGTTCTTC.